The clone carrying this T cell receptor (beta chain) was seen only a few times. What it recognizes is unknown. Each TCR beta cDNA library carried unique molecular identifiers. TCRdb re-called the PCR reads with MiXCR, one entry per CDR3 protein. This sample has hundreds of thousands of distinct CDR3 sequences, with just under 30% found just once. These data are taken from a study of post-analysis software for immune sequencing data. Study-wide context: Recorded disease courses covered relapsing-remitting, secondary progressive and progressive-relapsing multiple sclerosis. Some patients had no subtype annotation.

Study conclusions and caveats: With TRBV5-6, TRBV5-1 and TRBV20-1 included, about five TRBV segments were more frequent in patients than in controls. Controls' normalized Chao1 diversity significantly exceeded that of multiple sclerosis patients.

This CDR3 contains 15 residues. Trimming pared 4 bases from V and 8 bases from J, leaving 17 bases between. The germline CDR1 and CDR2 sequences are KGHDR and SFDVKD. The chain has TRBV24-1 and TRBJ2-1; a possible D gene is TRBD2 (5 bases). Material: blood. The receptor was derived from a girl between 5 and 17 years old with multiple sclerosis. The CDR3 loop reads CATSDPGSLGDEQFF. The DNA of the CDR3 is TGTGCCACCAGTGACCCGGGGTCACTGGGTGATGAGCAGTTCTTC.